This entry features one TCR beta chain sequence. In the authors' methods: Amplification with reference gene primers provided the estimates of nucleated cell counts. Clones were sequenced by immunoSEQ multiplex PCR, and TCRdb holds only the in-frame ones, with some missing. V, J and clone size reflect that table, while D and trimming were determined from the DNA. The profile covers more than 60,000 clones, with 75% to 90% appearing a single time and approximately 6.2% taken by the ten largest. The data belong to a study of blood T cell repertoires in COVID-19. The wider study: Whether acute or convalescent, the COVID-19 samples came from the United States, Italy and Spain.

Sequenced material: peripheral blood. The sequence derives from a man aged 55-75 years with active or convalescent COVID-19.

CDR3 nucleotide sequence: TGTGCCAGCAGCCAAGGGGGGCTTGGAAACACCATATATTTT. This gives the protein CASSQGGLGNTIYF. The chain joins TRBV3-1 (or the pseudogene TRBV3-2) to TRBJ1-3, with a weak D call TRBD1 (6 bases). V was trimmed by 1 base and J by 3 bases, leaving 7 bases between them. Per germline, CDR1 LGHDT and CDR2 YNNKEL (reference sequence). The CDR3 sequence is 14 residues long.